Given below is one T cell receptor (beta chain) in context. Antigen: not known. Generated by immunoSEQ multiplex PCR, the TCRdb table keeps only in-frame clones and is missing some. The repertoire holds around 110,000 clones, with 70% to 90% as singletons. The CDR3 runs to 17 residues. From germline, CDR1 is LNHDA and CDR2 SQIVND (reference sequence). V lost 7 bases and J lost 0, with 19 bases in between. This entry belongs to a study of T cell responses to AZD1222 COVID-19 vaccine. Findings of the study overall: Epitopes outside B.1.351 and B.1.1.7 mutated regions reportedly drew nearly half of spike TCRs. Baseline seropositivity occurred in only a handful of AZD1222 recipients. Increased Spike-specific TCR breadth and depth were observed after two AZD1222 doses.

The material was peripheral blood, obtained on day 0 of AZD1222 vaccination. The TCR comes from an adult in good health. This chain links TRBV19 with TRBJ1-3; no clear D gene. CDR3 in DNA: TGTGCCAGTACTCGAGACAAGATTAACCACTCTGGAAACACCATATATTTT. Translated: CASTRDKINHSGNTIYF.